These 31 T cell receptor beta chains originate from one sample sequenced in a study of blood T cell repertoires in COVID-19. Produced via immunoSEQ multiplex PCR; TCRdb's table is partial and in-frame only. This table holds about 260,000 clones, over 80% found once. Material: peripheral blood. Receptors were obtained from a woman aged 70-85 years with COVID-19, enrolled during active disease.

This rearrangement joins TRBV7-3 to TRBJ2-3; D remains unclear. This CDR3 is 14 amino acids long. Germline CDR1 and CDR2: SGHTA and FQGTGA. Trimming took off 1 base at V and 6 bases at J, with 11 bases between the two ends. CDR3 amino acids: CASSLNPLVDTQYF. The CDR3 nucleotides are TGTGCCAGCAGCTTAAACCCTCTAGTGGATACGCAGTATTTT.

The CDR3 loop is CASSYGGSMYEQYF. As DNA, the CDR3 is TGTGCCAGCAGTTACGGGGGGAGCATGTACGAGCAGTACTTC. The J gene is TRBJ2-7, the V gene TRBV6-2 or TRBV6-3; maybe TRBD2 (6 bases). The CDR3 runs 14 residues. Trimming pared 2 bases from V and 4 bases from J, leaving 12 bases between. Germline V lookup: CDR1 MNHEY, CDR2 SVGEGT.

This clone came up a few times. The V call is TRBV5-1, the J call TRBJ1-1, with 7 bases matching TRBD1. Looked up from germline, CDR1 is SGHRS and CDR2 is YFSETQ. This CDR3 comprises 15 residues. Trimming removed 4 bases from V and 1 base from J; junction bases left unmatched: 7. CDR3 sequence (DNA): TGCGCCAGCAGCCCCCCCGGGACAGAGAACACTGAAGCTTTCTTT. This translates into CASSPPGTENTEAFF.

The chain employs TRBV3-1 (or the pseudogene TRBV3-2) and TRBJ2-1, with TRBD2 identical over 10 bases. V was pared by 0 bases and J by 6 bases, with 5 bases of the junction left unmatched. The CDR3 covers 16 residues. In germline, CDR1 is LGHDT, CDR2 YNNKEL (reference sequence). In DNA form, the CDR3 reads TGTGCCAGCAGCCAAGATATTTCTAGCGGGAGCAATGAGCAGTTCTTC. This encodes CASSQDISSGSNEQFF.

The rearrangement joins TRBV30 to TRBJ1-1, with a possible D match to TRBD1 (6 bases). V was shortened by 3 bases and J by 1 base, with 9 bases between the two germline ends. This CDR3 is 13 amino acids long. The germline V gene has CDR1 GTSNPN and CDR2 SVGIG (reference sequence). The CDR3 spells CAWRTGRNTEAFF. The CDR3 coding sequence is TGTGCCTGGAGGACAGGACGGAACACTGAAGCTTTCTTT.

The rearrangement uses TRBV7-8 and TRBJ1-1; 9 bases are shared with TRBD1. The CDR3 contains 19 residues. J lost 0 bases, V lost 1 base, and 12 bases had no gene match. Germline lookup yields CDR1 SGHVS and CDR2 FQNEAQ. This CDR3 is CASSLVTWGQGRLNTEAFF. CDR3 nucleotides: TGTGCCAGCAGCTTAGTTACCTGGGGACAGGGCAGACTGAACACTGAAGCTTTCTTT.

This chain uses TRBV2 with TRBJ1-4; 10 positions agree with TRBD1. CDR3 length equals 16 residues. CDR1 SNHLY and CDR2 FYNNEI come from the germline V gene. J was trimmed by 2 bases and V by 7 bases; bases with no gene match: 7. The CDR3 region is CASKPGQGWTNEKLFF. Here the CDR3 DNA reads TGTGCCAGCAAACCGGGACAGGGGTGGACTAATGAAAAACTGTTTTTT.

This clone was counted between two and nine times. The V gene is TRBV10-3, the J gene TRBJ1-1, with D maybe TRBD1 (5 bases). The CDR3 is 11 amino acids. Trimming stripped 8 bases from V and 5 bases from J, with 9 bases between. Looked up from germline, CDR1 is ENHRY and CDR2 is SYGVKD. This CDR3 reads CAISRDTEAFF. CDR3 in DNA: TGTGCCATCTCCAGGGATACTGAAGCTTTCTTT.

The CDR3 DNA reads as TGTGCCAGCAGGTCTAGCACAGATACGCAGTATTTT. Translation: CASRSSTDTQYF. This rearrangement joins TRBV6-5 to TRBJ2-3; no clear D gene. CDR1 and CDR2 from the germline V gene are MNHEY and SVGAGI. Trimming left V 6 bases short and J 0 bases short, with 4 bases between. This CDR3 has 12 amino acids.

The V and J genes are TRBV28 and TRBJ1-3; possible D gene TRBD1, 5 bases. Germline lookup yields CDR1 MDHEN and CDR2 SYDVKM. The V gene lost 6 bases and the J gene lost 1 base, with 10 bases spanning the gap. The CDR3 has 14 residues. The DNA of the CDR3 is TGTGCCAGCAGCCGGGGGAGTTCTGGAAACACCATATATTTT. Protein: CASSRGSSGNTIYF.

The rearrangement links TRBV7-9 to TRBJ2-1, with TRBD2 matching 12 bases. This CDR3 contains 18 residues. Germline loops: CDR1 SEHNR, CDR2 FQNEAQ (reference sequence). Trimming took 5 bases from V and 5 from J; bases not matched to a gene: 13. The CDR3 loop reads CASSPQIRASGRDNEQFF. DNA for the CDR3: TGTGCCAGCAGCCCCCAGATCCGCGCTAGCGGGAGGGACAATGAGCAGTTCTTC.

The chain uses TRBV9 and TRBJ2-5; tentatively, D is TRBD1 (6 bases). The CDR3 covers 13 residues. With 4 bases removed from V and 4 bases from J, the gap between germline ends came to 11 bases. Germline CDR1 SGDLS, CDR2 YYNGEE. The CDR3 region has the DNA TGTGCCAGCAGCACACGGACAGCAGAGACCCAGTACTTC. It codes for CASSTRTAETQYF.

Details on this clone: A junction boundary mismatches the germline segment, possibly from a read error. The V call is TRBV7-2, the J call TRBJ2-1; 12 nucleotides match TRBD2. The length of the CDR3 is 15 residues. Germline CDR1 reads SGHTA; CDR2 reads FQGNSA. The DNA of the CDR3 is TGTGCCAGCAGCCTAGCGGGGGGGACCTACAATGAGCAGTTCTTC. It is translated as CASSLAGGTYNEQFF. The full variable domain, rest sourced from reference TRBV7-2 and TRBJ2-1, is GAGVSQSPSNKVTEKGKDVELRCDPISGHTALYWYRQSLGQGLEFLIYFQGNSAPDKSGLPSDRFSAERTGGSVSTLTIQRTQQEDSAVYLCASSLAGGTYNEQFFGPGTRLTVL.

The sample holds one count of this clone. DNA of the CDR3: TGTGCCAGCAGTCAGACCGGACAGGGGTCCTACAATGAGCAGTTCTTC. It yields the protein CASSQTGQGSYNEQFF. The rearrangement joins TRBV28 to TRBJ2-1; 9 bases agree with TRBD1. V lost 5 bases and J lost 1; bases outside the gene matches: 6. This CDR3 contains 16 residues. From germline, CDR1 is MDHEN and CDR2 SYDVKM. The variable domain in full, with the rest retrieved from reference TRBV28 and TRBJ2-1, is DVKVTQSSRYLVKRTGEKVFLECVQDMDHENMFWYRQDPGLGLRLIYFSYDVKMKEKGDIPEGYSVSREKKERFSLILESASTNQTSMYLCASSQTGQGSYNEQFFGPGTRLTVL.

The rearrangement joins TRBV3-1 (or the pseudogene TRBV3-2) to TRBJ2-4; the match to TRBD1 covers 9 bases. CDR1 and CDR2 (germline): LGHDT, YNNKEL (reference sequence). V dropped 1 base and J dropped 2; count of bases not matched to a gene: 6. The CDR3 is made up of 17 amino acids. CDR3 coding DNA: TGTGCCAGCAGCCAAGCTTGGACAGGGGCCTCCAAAAACATTCAGTACTTC. Amino acids: CASSQAWTGASKNIQYF.

V is TRBV27 and J is TRBJ2-7; D possibly corresponds to TRBD2 (5 bases). This CDR3 has 14 amino acids. Trimming took 3 bases from V and 3 from J, leaving 12 bases between them. Germline loops: CDR1 MNHEY, CDR2 SMNVEV (reference sequence). Here the CDR3 reads CASSFHGEGYEQYF. The CDR3 nucleotides read TGTGCCAGCAGTTTTCACGGGGAAGGCTACGAGCAGTACTTC.

This clone occurred a few times. The V gene is TRBV24-1, the J gene TRBJ1-5; 7 bases map to TRBD1. Trimming at V came to 3 bases and at J to 6 bases, leaving 10 bases not matched to a gene. The CDR3 is made up of 16 amino acids. The germline V gene encodes CDR1 KGHDR and CDR2 SFDVKD. This chain's CDR3 is CATSDATGVGLQPQHF. CDR3 bases: TGTGCCACCAGTGATGCAACAGGGGTAGGGCTTCAGCCCCAGCATTTT.

The chain links TRBV24-1 to TRBJ2-2; 12 bases align to TRBD1. The CDR3 extends over 19 amino acids. CDR1 is KGHDR and CDR2 is SFDVKD in the germline V gene. Trimming cost V 5 bases and J 6 bases; bases outside gene matches: 15. The CDR3 region has the DNA TGTGCCACCAGTGGGTTGGGACAGGGGGCTTTGGATAGCGCCGGGGAGCTGTTTTTT. This gives the protein CATSGLGQGALDSAGELFF.

The CDR3: CASSYSRGRHEQFF. In DNA form, the CDR3 reads TGTGCCAGCAGTTACTCGCGGGGCCGACATGAGCAGTTCTTC. J is TRBJ2-1 and V is TRBV6-2 or TRBV6-3; maybe TRBD2 (6 bases). Germline V gene sequence: CDR1 MNHEY, CDR2 SVGEGT. V gave up 0 bases and J gave up 8 bases, with 11 bases separating them. This CDR3 has 14 residues.

This sequence joins TRBV12-3 or TRBV12-4 and TRBJ1-6, with D maybe TRBD1 (5 bases). The germline V and J ends were trimmed by 5 bases and 10 bases, with 12 bases remaining between them. The CDR3 is 13 residues long. The CDR3 spells CASSIREGSPLHF. The CDR3 coding sequence is TGTGCCAGCAGTATCAGGGAGGGCTCACCCCTCCACTTT.

In this sample, this clone turned up a few times. The gene calls are TRBV9 and TRBJ2-7; D is perhaps TRBD1 (5 bases). Germline CDR1 is SGDLS and CDR2 is YYNGEE. This CDR3 is 13 amino acids long. Trimming removed 0 bases from V and 3 bases from J, with 7 bases in between. The DNA for the CDR3 is TGTGCCAGCAGCGTAGACGACAGCTACGAGCAGTACTTC. Its translation is CASSVDDSYEQYF.

This sequence joins TRBV11-2 and TRBJ2-1; no firm D call. The germline CDR1 and CDR2 sequences are SGHAT and FQNNGV. Trimming removed 4 bases at V and 6 bases at J, with 10 bases between. This CDR3 is 13 amino acids long. The CDR3 spells CASSSAGRNEQFF. CDR3 nucleotide sequence: TGTGCCAGCAGCTCTGCAGGCCGCAATGAGCAGTTCTTC.

The gene calls are TRBV5-6 and TRBJ2-5; tentatively, D is TRBD2 (5 bases). The CDR3 is 13 residues long. CDR1 is SGHDT and CDR2 is YYEEEE in the germline V gene. V dropped 4 bases and J dropped 1 base, with 8 bases sitting between them. The CDR3 DNA follows: TGTGCCAGCAGCCGGACTCTCCAAGAGACCCAGTACTTC. Encoded protein: CASSRTLQETQYF.

This clone appeared a single time. The chain has TRBV3-1 (or the pseudogene TRBV3-2) and TRBJ1-2; D is perhaps TRBD1 (6 bases). Trimming pared 3 bases from V and 8 bases from J, leaving 19 bases between. Per germline, CDR1 LGHDT and CDR2 YNNKEL (reference sequence). CDR3 size: 15 residues. The CDR3 DNA sequence: TGTGCCAGCAGCCAGGGGGGGGCAGCCGCGACGGGCTACACCTTC. Translated: CASSQGGAAATGYTF.

Turning to this clone: Within the sample, other DNA sequences also encode this same CDR3. The rearrangement links TRBV18 to TRBJ2-3; 12 bases match TRBD2. With V trimmed by 3 bases and J by 1 base, 2 bases remained unmatched. This CDR3 region has 16 residues. Looked up from germline, CDR1 is KGHSH and CDR2 is LQKENI. The CDR3 region is CASSPRLAGGTDTQYF. The CDR3 DNA sequence: TGTGCCAGCTCACCCAGACTAGCGGGGGGCACAGATACGCAGTATTTT.

The chain is built from TRBV28 and TRBJ2-5; maybe TRBD1 (5 bases). With 3 bases removed from V and 5 bases from J, the gap between germline ends came to 10 bases. The germline CDR1 and CDR2 sequences are MDHEN and SYDVKM. CDR3 length: 13 residues. The DNA for the CDR3 is TGTGCCAGCAGTTTGCCAGGGCCTGAGACCCAGTACTTC. It yields the protein CASSLPGPETQYF.

This rearrangement joins TRBV5-1 to TRBJ2-5, with TRBD1 as a possible D gene (6 bases). Germline loops: CDR1 SGHRS, CDR2 YFSETQ. CDR3 size: 13 residues. V was clipped by 4 bases and J by 2 bases, with 9 bases between them. The CDR3 DNA reads TGCGCCAGCAGCCGACAGGAGCAAGAGACCCAGTACTTC. Its protein is CASSRQEQETQYF.

J is TRBJ2-5 and V is TRBV18; 8 nucleotides match TRBD1. V lost 2 bases, J lost 5 bases, and 7 bases stayed unmatched. CDR3 length: 15 amino acids. The germline gives CDR1 KGHSH, CDR2 LQKENI. CDR3 DNA sequence: TGTGCCAGCTCACCATACTCCGGACAGGGCGAGACCCAGTACTTC. Protein: CASSPYSGQGETQYF.

This clone was seen a single time. The J gene is TRBJ2-2, the V gene TRBV6-5; TRBD2 agrees at 9 bases. The V gene end was trimmed by 7 bases and the J gene end by 4 bases; junction bases not matched to a gene: 7. CDR1 and CDR2 from the germline V gene are MNHEY and SVGAGI. The CDR3 contains 15 residues. CDR3 coding DNA: TGTGCCAGCATGTCAGTAGCGGGAGTCACCGGGGAGCTGTTTTTT. This gives the protein CASMSVAGVTGELFF.

This clone has just a few counts. The chain employs TRBV12-5 and TRBJ1-5, with D maybe TRBD1 (5 bases). V lost 0 bases, J lost 6 bases, and 15 bases lay in between. Germline assignment: CDR1 LGHNT and CDR2 FRNRAP. The CDR3 has 16 residues. Here the CDR3 DNA reads TGTGCTAGTGGTTTGGTACTTAAAGGGGAGGGTCAGCCCCAGCATTTT. Translating gives CASGLVLKGEGQPQHF.

The chain joins TRBV12-2 to TRBJ2-3; the table's D call TRBD1 went unverified against the DNA. TRBV12-2 is shown as a pseudogene. The CDR3 sequence is 15 residues long. The CDR3 DNA reads TGTGCAAGTCGCCCCTCCACAGGGGTGGCAGATACGCAGTATTTT. As protein: CASRPSTGVADTQYF.